This entry describes one T cell receptor beta chain. The antigen this receptor binds is unknown. No base quality information exists; no much larger clone differs at one position. The data are from a study of blood T cells in healthy people across ages (dated by TCRdb to 2014 to 2015). Turning to the overall study: Template switching captured roughly one uniquely barcoded TCR beta cDNA molecule per two T cells in model experiments. To track age-related changes in TCR beta repertoire diversity, the study relied on deep sequencing normalized with unique cDNA molecular identifiers. The donors were split into four age groups: young (average about 16 years), middle-aged (roughly 39), aged (approximately 60) and long-lived (approximately 80). To avoid experimental bias, donors of different ages were distributed randomly across sequencing lanes. For two donors (one aged 18 to 29 and one aged 80 or older), the study analyzed two additional independent replicas of 1 million unique cDNA reads from the same blood draw. Study-wide findings and limitations: Observed TCR beta diversity per million T cells fell roughly linearly with age, and a significant reduction was already apparent by age roughly 40. Donor CMV infection status was unknown, potentially confounding age-related changes in expanded clonotypes. Observed TCR beta diversity correlated strongly with the percentage of naive T cells measured by flow cytometry. Estimates of total diversity based on one million sequenced T cells were regarded as lower bounds and as underestimates. Compared with the aged group, more naive CD4+ T cells, fewer expanded clones and increased TCR diversity were shown by the long-lived group, suggesting age selection. Since profiling was done on bulk unsorted PBMCs, naive and antigen-experienced compartments could not be conclusively compared.

The roughly 39 donors, aged roughly 6 to 95 years, were systemically healthy Caucasian individuals from Russia. Each donor gave around 9 milliliters of peripheral blood, collected into EDTA-treated Vacutainer tubes. Ficoll-Paque density-gradient centrifugation was used to isolate PBMCs, with at least 6 million per sample. Total RNA was extracted from PBMCs with Trizol reagent, with at least 6 micrograms obtained per sample. The percentages of naive CD45RAhigh/CD27high T cells were determined by flow cytometry on a PBMC aliquot from every donor. The library was generated by 5' RACE. Sequencing relied on an Illumina HiSeq 2500. A second PCR of about 7 to 12 cycles was run with a J-beta primer mix and a sample-barcoded 5' primer. A unique molecular identifier was introduced onto each TCR beta cDNA molecule by a template-switch 5' adaptor carrying 12 random nucleotides. At least 2.5 million CDR3-containing paired-end reads were obtained from each sample. First-strand cDNA synthesis was performed from all RNA using the Mint cDNA synthesis kit, with priming by a TRBC-specific oligonucleotide. Following uracil-DNA glycosylase treatment, all cDNA underwent a first 18-cycle PCR with the universal primers M1SS and BC2_uni_R. The original pipeline was this. Normalization of each sample was performed by random selection of 1 million high-quality reads, each carrying a distinct molecular identifier. Reads sharing molecular identifiers were discarded rather than binned into consensus sequences. MiTCR, run with a Q25 quality threshold and the strictest error-elimination algorithm, handled CDR3 identification, clonotype clustering and error correction. A nonparametric unseen species model with Euler transformation was used to estimate lower-bound total TCR beta diversity. In-frame beta chains were kept once TCRdb had trimmed the public reads at Q25 with fastp and called clones with MiXCR. Rows matching on CDR3 protein sequence are summarized as one entry with the most common DNA and genes. The V and J calls, along with clone size, are taken from TCRdb and not from the paper's own processing. Across this sample there are 780,000 or so distinct CDR3 sequences, with more than 50% seen only once. In total, the top ten clones hold about 26% of the sample.

Including the terminal cysteine and phenylalanine, the CDR3 comprises 16 residues. CDR3 DNA is the only sequence kept; it has 48 bases, read in frame from the first base. In the germline V gene, CDR1 corresponds to MDHEN and CDR2 to SYDVKM. Relative to germline, V is missing 5 bases and J is missing 7 bases, with 13 bases of the junction outside any gene match. This TCR came from a man between 40 and 49 years old in good health. The sequenced sample consisted of blood. This chain joins TRBV28 to TRBJ2-5; TRBD1 agrees with 10 junctional bases. The DNA reads as follows: TGTGCCAGCAGTCGGGACAGGGGTATCGTAACTGGGACCCAGTACTTC. Its coded protein is CASSRDRGIVTGTQYF.